This entry features one TCR beta chain sequence. This entry belongs to a study of T cells in tuberculosis. Study context: The T cells targeted glucose monomycolate, a mycobacterial lipid, via CD1B.

V was pared by 0 bases and J by 0 bases, with 9 bases between. CDR3 length: 16 residues. The germline V gene has CDR1 MGHRA and CDR2 YSYEKL. Cells were sorted from thawed PBMC rested overnight and stained with GMM-loaded CD1B tetramer, viability dye and anti-CD3. The lipid loaded on the CD1B tetramers was C32 glucose monomycolate from Rhodococcus equi. Data came from immunoSEQ multiplex PCR; TCRdb stores just in-frame clones and leaves some out. The sample records approximately 57,000 clones, roughly 87% being singletons. The sequencing input was CD1b-GMM tetramer-negative cells sorted from PBMCs. The chain has TRBV4-1 and TRBJ1-3; D is ambiguous. This receptor was identified in an adult woman with latent tuberculosis. CDR3 coding DNA: TGCGCCAGCAGCCAAGACTGGAGCCACTCTGGAAACACCATATATTTT. Translation: CASSQDWSHSGNTIYF.